The clone carrying this TCR beta chain was seen only a few times. Profiling relied on immunoSEQ multiplex PCR, and the TCRdb table lists in-frame clones only, not all of them. The data contain around 290,000 clones, around 87% of them seen just once; the ten biggest clones take up approximately 8%. The CDR3 consists of 16 residues. V was clipped by 3 bases and J by 4 bases; unmatched bases: 10. Per the germline V gene, CDR1 is LGHDT and CDR2 is YNNKEL (reference sequence). This record belongs to a study of blood T cell repertoires in COVID-19. The sequenced sample was peripheral blood. The genes are TRBV3-1 (or the pseudogene TRBV3-2) and TRBJ2-7; TRBD1 aligns across 9 bases. The source of this sequence is a woman between 45 and 60 years old who had recovered from COVID-19. The DNA of the CDR3 is TGTGCCAGCAGCCATGGAATCGGGACAGGGTTTTACGAGCAGTACTTC. This codes for CASSHGIGTGFYEQYF.